Presented here are 13 T cell receptor beta chains from one specimen sequenced in a study of T cell repertoires in cytomegalovirus infection. TCRdb reprocessed the reads via MiXCR and lists one record per CDR3 protein. The repertoire holds about 330,000 distinct CDR3 sequences, with about 35% as singletons. These TCRs' antigens remain unknown. The sequenced sample was cultured PBMCs, obtained from culture after CMV antigen stimulation. The receptors here all came from a human donor in good health (CMV status not recorded). Some clones in this sample may be carry-over from other donors' samples.

This clonotype was recorded only once. The DNA of the CDR3 is TGCAGTGCTAGGGTAGCCCCAGGAACGACAGATACGCAGTATTTT. It translates to CSARVAPGTTDTQYF. This sequence joins TRBV20-1 and TRBJ2-3; D remains unclear. This CDR3 comprises 15 residues. Germline CDR1 DFQATT, CDR2 SNEGSKA (reference sequence). V was shortened by 3 bases and J by 3 bases, with 16 bases between the two germline ends.

This clonotype was detected once. The CDR3 here is CASSAFGTGRYEQYF. CDR3 in DNA: TGTGCCAGCAGTGCATTCGGGACAGGGAGGTACGAGCAGTACTTC. The V call is TRBV6-6, the J call TRBJ2-7, with 9 nucleotides matching TRBD1. This CDR3 is built from 15 residues. Unmatched junction bases numbered 9, after V lost 5 bases and J lost 4 bases. Germline V CDR1 and CDR2: MNHNY, SVGAGI (reference sequence).

This clonotype was counted between two and nine times. The chain employs TRBV9 and TRBJ1-3; D ambiguous. The CDR3 has 12 amino acids. Germline V gene data show CDR1 as SGDLS and CDR2 as YYNGEE. V gave up 4 bases and J gave up 4 bases, with 6 bases separating them. The CDR3 reads CASSRVGNTIYF. The CDR3 coding sequence is TGTGCCAGCAGCAGAGTAGGAAACACCATATATTTT.

V and J are TRBV6-1 and TRBJ2-1; 8 nucleotides align to TRBD1. This CDR3 contains 15 residues. With 5 bases clipped from V and 5 bases from J, the junction kept 8 bases outside the gene matches. CDR1 is MNHNS, CDR2 SASEGT, per germline. CDR3 sequence (DNA): TGTGCCAGCAGTTTTTACAGGGGGGTCGACAATGAGCAGTTCTTC. This gives the protein CASSFYRGVDNEQFF.

The rearrangement links TRBV12-3 or TRBV12-4 to TRBJ1-1; D is unclear. This CDR3 contains 11 residues. With 0 bases removed from V and 6 bases from J, the gap between germline ends came to 2 bases. Here the CDR3 reads CASSLAAEAFF. DNA of the CDR3: TGTGCCAGCAGTTTAGCTGCTGAAGCTTTCTTT.

V is TRBV27 and J is TRBJ1-2; possible D gene TRBD1, 6 bases. The V and J ends lost 5 bases and 5 bases respectively, with 12 bases between them. The CDR3 sequence is 13 residues long. Germline V gene data show CDR1 as MNHEY and CDR2 as SMNVEV (reference sequence). CDR3 sequence reads: CASSEQGRYGYTF. Written as DNA, the CDR3 is TGTGCCAGCAGTGAACAGGGAAGGTATGGCTACACCTTC.

This chain connects TRBV12-3 or TRBV12-4 to TRBJ2-1, with 8 bases lining up with TRBD2. V dropped 6 bases and J dropped 7; count of bases not matched to a gene: 8. The CDR3 runs 14 residues. The CDR3 sequence: CASRGSGSWNEQFF. The DNA of the CDR3 is TGTGCCAGCAGAGGCAGCGGGAGTTGGAATGAGCAGTTCTTC.

There are a few counts of this clonotype. The chain links TRBV4-1 to TRBJ1-1; no definite D call. V lost 1 base and J 4 bases, leaving 10 bases between the germline ends. The germline V gene has CDR1 MGHRA and CDR2 YSYEKL. The CDR3 is 14 residues long. CDR3 residues: CASSQAETITEAFF. As DNA, the CDR3 is TGCGCCAGCAGCCAAGCAGAGACAATCACTGAAGCTTTCTTT.

The chain recombines TRBV28 with TRBJ1-3; D not resolved. V was clipped by 8 bases and J by 0 bases, with 17 bases between them. Germline CDR1 is MDHEN and CDR2 is SYDVKM. CDR3 size: 16 residues. CDR3 coding DNA: TGTGCCAGCCACCGTGAGACCGAGAACTCTGGAAACACCATATATTTT. The encoded protein is CASHRETENSGNTIYF.

V gene TRBV11-3 combines with J gene TRBJ2-1; D is perhaps TRBD1 (6 bases). Trimming left V 3 bases short and J 0 bases short, with 15 bases between. CDR3 length: 17 residues. The V gene's germline CDR1 is SGHNT and CDR2 YENEEA. The CDR3, as DNA: TGTGCCAGCAGCTTGGCGATGGGGACACACTCCTACAATGAGCAGTTCTTC. Its translation is CASSLAMGTHSYNEQFF.

The V call is TRBV4-3, the J call TRBJ2-5; D remains unclear. The germline V gene encodes CDR1 LGHNA and CDR2 YSLEER. The CDR3 is 15 amino acids. Trimming cost V 0 bases and J 1 base, with 9 bases left between them. The chain's CDR3 is CASSQETVSQETQYF. The CDR3 bases are TGCGCCAGCAGCCAAGAAACAGTATCCCAAGAGACCCAGTACTTC.

This clonotype came up many times. The chain couples TRBV7-6 to TRBJ2-3; maybe TRBD2 (5 bases). The germline CDR1 and CDR2 sequences are SGHVS and FNYEAQ. V lost 2 bases and J 6 bases, leaving 12 bases between the germline ends. This CDR3 has 14 residues. Here the CDR3 DNA reads TGTGCCAGCAGCTTATGGCTAGCTTCTGATACGCAGTATTTT. Protein sequence: CASSLWLASDTQYF. Full variable domain (outside the CDR3, taken from reference TRBV7-6 and TRBJ2-3): GAGVSQSPRYKVTKRGQDVALRCDPISGHVSLYWYRQALGQGPEFLTYFNYEAQQDKSGLPNDRFSAERPEGSISTLTIQRTEQRDSAMYRCASSLWLASDTQYFGPGTRLTVL.

The chain joins TRBV24-1 to TRBJ2-1, with 14 bases lining up with TRBD2. CDR1 KGHDR and CDR2 SFDVKD come from the germline V gene. The CDR3 has 19 amino acids. V gave up 5 bases and J gave up 0 bases; unmatched junction bases: 8. As DNA, the CDR3 is TGTGCCACCAGTGGCCGAGGACTAGCGGGAGGCTACTCCTACAATGAGCAGTTCTTC. Its protein is CATSGRGLAGGYSYNEQFF.